This T cell receptor (beta chain) was recorded in a study of shared clonotypes between healthy human individuals (dated by TCRdb to 2018 to 2021). Study-level background: A few men and two women, aged 18 to 49 years, made up the cohort. For each donor, CD4 naive and CD4 memory were each given three plates, CD8 naive was given two plates, and CD8 memory was given one plate. To estimate repertoire size and how much clonotypes are shared between individuals, the study performed deep sequencing of blood TCR repertoires from a handful of healthy adults. Different laboratories and diverse techniques were used to prepare libraries and sequence TCR repertoires, to increase sequencing depth and limit assay-specific biases. Per donor, leukapheresis produced somewhere between about 0.8 and 9 billion PBMCs. What the study reported, not specific to this receptor: Sampling was limited to blood, and TCR repertoires in tissue likely differ from TCR repertoires in blood. Pairwise subsampling led to the expectation that sequencing depth would affect the degree of clonotype sharing among donors. The genetic and exposure-history diversity represented was limited by the small number of donors. Naive subsets generally had larger estimated clonotype richness than memory subsets. Rarefaction of sorted-subset datasets indicated incomplete sequencing despite the large sequencing depth. Across a few donors, around 5.4% of naive CD4, roughly 3.8% of naive CD8, about 2% of memory CD4, and roughly 0.41% of memory CD8 clonotypes were shared. Higher generation probabilities were observed for clonotypes shared by all four sorted-subset donors than for non-shared clonotypes.

Using the deep immunoSEQ assay, multiplex PCR amplified TCR CDR3 regions from genomic DNA. Extracted genomic DNA from each cell subset was spread evenly across all wells of several immunoSEQ 96-well plates, with each plate serving as a replicate. For sorted subsets, about 200 ng genomic DNA, equal to tens of thousands of T cell genomes, was loaded into each replicate PCR. Purified libraries were measured with a Qubit 3.0 fluorometer, size-checked on a Bioanalyzer 2100, and measured again with the KAPA Library Quantification kit. Every immunoSEQ 96-well plate was sequenced on a separate single-read 150-cycle Illumina NextSeq 550 flow cell. In the original analysis: Because only junctional sequences without quality scores were contained in the immunoSEQ output, filtering matching that applied to full-length reads could not be performed. To assign V/J genes and CDR3, sequences were annotated against IMGT germline references using PyIR, a Python wrapper for IgBLAST v1.9. Reads were filtered out if the reads had weak V/J assignments (E-value above 1e-6), no CDR3, stop codons, out-of-frame junctions, or ambiguous translated residues. V3J clonotypes were defined as sequences sharing the same inferred V gene, J gene, and CDR3 amino acid sequence. To compute the percentage overlap between repertoires, the number of shared unique clonotypes was divided by the size of the smaller repertoire. Three approaches were used to assess repertoire richness: RTK rarefaction, the Chao1 estimator, and Recon v2.1 estimates of unobserved clonotypes. Generation probabilities for all TCRbeta clonotypes obtained by the gDNA method from a handful of donors were computed using OLGA. TCRdb holds this immuneACCESS table with in-frame rearrangements only. Some clones are missing; in checked studies, unresolved V genes explain under half, and the rest has no known cause. D and trimming were read from the DNA, whereas the V and J calls and clone size are those reported in that table. Across this sample there are about 1.5 million clones, with approximately 96% seen only once. The ten largest clones add up to about 1.2% of the sample.

The CDR3 sequence holds 15 residues, the cysteine and phenylalanine included. Just the 45-base CDR3 DNA is kept, in frame starting at base 1. CDR1 and CDR2, looked up from the germline V gene (reference sequence), are SGHNT and YYREEE. Trimming accounts for 4 bases at V and 10 bases at J, while the number of junction bases matched to no gene is 10. Donors were healthy HIV-negative adults with no recently reported acute infections or vaccinations. Only Caucasian adults living in Nashville, Tennessee, USA were represented among the donors. CD4+ T cells were enriched by magnetic negative selection; naive cells were then positively selected on CD45RA, and the negative fraction formed the memory subset. Blood was collected by leukapheresis, and PBMCs were isolated by Ficoll-Histopaque density gradient centrifugation and then cryopreserved in liquid nitrogen vapor phase. Purity and quantity of every magnetically sorted T cell population were checked by analytical flow cytometry. From each sorted fraction, genomic DNA was isolated and quantified by UV absorbance on a Nanodrop 2000c.

On this clone itself: The antigen it recognizes is unknown. Base qualities were left out, and no much larger clone turns up one base away.

The sequence was obtained from a man between 25 and 39 years old in good health. Source material: naive CD4+ T cells sorted from blood. This specimen's cell subset or site label, per the study, means: CD45RA+ positively selected. The receptor chain draws on TRBV5-4 and TRBJ2-2, with TRBD1 identical over 10 junction bases. CDR3 loop: CASSVKTGGDEELFF. The base sequence is TGTGCCAGCAGCGTCAAGACAGGGGGCGATGAGGAGCTGTTTTTT.